This T cell receptor (beta chain) was sequenced in a study of PD-L1 blockade in urothelial cancer. On the study more broadly: Blood samples contained a median around 140,000 T cells.

Time point indicated: pretreatment peripheral blood. Losses at the gene ends were 0 bases for V and 0 bases for J; bases not matched to a gene: 8. CDR1 is SGHRS and CDR2 is YFSETQ in the germline V gene. The CDR3 loop spans 18 amino acids. Data came from immunoSEQ multiplex PCR; TCRdb stores just in-frame clones and leaves some out. The table includes about 86,000 clones, over 65% detected once. The sequence was obtained from a man in his 60s with urothelial cancer. The specimen comprised PBMCs, sampled around atezolizumab (anti-PD-L1) treatment. This chain uses TRBV5-1 with TRBJ2-5; 10 bases agree with TRBD2. The CDR3 DNA sequence: TGCGCCAGCAGCTTGGTGGCTAGCGGGAGTGGGTACCAAGAGACCCAGTACTTC. Its protein product is CASSLVASGSGYQETQYF.